This passage covers 19 T cell receptor beta chains from one sample sequenced in a study of cytomegalovirus exposure and HLA in healthy donors. In the PCR, 60 Vbeta and 13 Jbeta primers were used. The protocol was immunoSEQ multiplex PCR, while the TCRdb copy is restricted to in-frame clones and leaves out a portion. The table shows roughly 200,000 clones, with roughly 83% occurring only once. Material for sequencing was PBMCs. All receptors derive from a boy aged 2 to 9 in good health and CMV-seronegative.

The chain uses TRBV5-5 and TRBJ1-2; maybe TRBD1 (5 bases). Trimming took off 1 base at V and 7 bases at J, with 11 bases between the two ends. This CDR3 is 13 amino acids long. Germline loops: CDR1 SGHKS, CDR2 YYEKEE (reference sequence). CDR3 coding DNA: TGTGCCAGCAGCTTGAGGGAGGGGTTTGGCTACACCTTC. Protein sequence: CASSLREGFGYTF.

V usage is TRBV27 and J usage is TRBJ2-7, with TRBD1 matching 7 bases. Germline V gene data show CDR1 as MNHEY and CDR2 as SMNVEV (reference sequence). The J segment lost 2 bases and the V segment lost 3 bases, leaving 10 bases of the junction unmatched. The CDR3 is 16 amino acids. CDR3 bases: TGTGCCAGCAGTTTCTACCCCCGGGACAGTACCTACGAGCAGTACTTC. Protein: CASSFYPRDSTYEQYF.

The CDR3: CASLGGTGELFF. CDR3 DNA: TGTGCCAGCCTTGGGGGGACCGGGGAGCTGTTTTTT. J is TRBJ2-2 and V is TRBV4-2, with D possibly being TRBD2 (6 bases). There are 12 residues in the CDR3. V lost 8 bases and J lost 5, with 9 bases in between. Germline lookup yields CDR1 LGHNA and CDR2 YNFKEQ.

This chain connects TRBV5-4 to TRBJ2-1; D remains ambiguous. V shed 0 bases and J shed 4 bases, with 8 bases lying between them. The germline CDR1 and CDR2 sequences are SGHNT and YYREEE (reference sequence). The CDR3 loop spans 14 amino acids. The CDR3 loop is CASSLEALYNEQFF. DNA of the CDR3: TGTGCCAGCAGCTTGGAAGCGCTATACAATGAGCAGTTCTTC.

The chain uses TRBV19 and TRBJ1-5, with 12 bases fitting TRBD1. CDR1 is LNHDA and CDR2 is SQIVND in the germline V gene (reference sequence). CDR3 size: 14 residues. With V trimmed by 7 bases and J by 15 bases, 13 bases remained unmatched. The CDR3 DNA reads TGTGCCAGTACCCTCCGGGACAGGGGGCTGGCGCCGCATTTT. This encodes CASTLRDRGLAPHF.

The chain uses TRBV6-1 and TRBJ1-1; 8 bases are a match to TRBD1. The CDR3 totals 15 residues. V was clipped by 6 bases and J by 0 bases; unmatched bases: 6. In germline, CDR1 is MNHNS, CDR2 SASEGT. As DNA, the CDR3 is TGTGCCAGCAGGGTGACAGGGGCCATGAACACTGAAGCTTTCTTT. This translates into CASRVTGAMNTEAFF.

The chain links TRBV6-1 to TRBJ2-7; 8 positions agree with TRBD2. In germline, CDR1 is MNHNS, CDR2 SASEGT. J was trimmed by 3 bases and V by 5 bases; bases with no gene match: 6. The CDR3 length is 14 residues. The CDR3 DNA follows: TGTGCCAGCAGTCTCCCACGGGGGGGCTACGAGCAGTACTTC. Its protein is CASSLPRGGYEQYF.

This clone was counted between two and nine times. The CDR3: CASSFGDNEQFF. CDR3 DNA: TGCGCCAGCAGCTTCGGGGACAATGAGCAGTTCTTC. The V and J genes are TRBV5-1 and TRBJ2-1, with D perhaps matching TRBD2 (5 bases). V lost 2 bases to trimming and J lost 5 bases, with 5 bases between them. Germline CDR1 and CDR2: SGHRS and YFSETQ. This CDR3 region has 12 residues.

CDR3 loop: CASSQDTGTGVMGYTF. The CDR3 DNA follows: TGTGCCAGCAGCCAGGACACCGGGACAGGGGTTATGGGCTACACCTTC. V and J are TRBV4-2 and TRBJ1-2; TRBD1 matches 10 bases. The V and J ends lost 3 bases and 8 bases, in that order; junction bases with no gene match: 12. The germline gives CDR1 LGHNA, CDR2 YNFKEQ. The CDR3 contains 16 residues.

The gene calls are TRBV19 and TRBJ1-1; no clear D. The V gene lost 6 bases and the J gene lost 0 bases, with 8 bases spanning the gap. This CDR3 has 13 amino acids. Germline V gives CDR1 LNHDA, CDR2 SQIVND (reference sequence). The CDR3 reads CASRASLNTEAFF. DNA for the CDR3: TGTGCCAGTAGGGCATCATTGAACACTGAAGCTTTCTTT. The full variable domain, its missing parts supplied by reference TRBV19 and TRBJ1-1, is DGGITQSPKYLFRKEGQNVTLSCEQNLNHDAMYWYRQDPGQGLRLIYYSQIVNDFQKGDIAEGYSVSREKKESFPLTVTSAQKNPTAFYLCASRASLNTEAFFGQGTRLTVV.

V gene TRBV30 combines with J gene TRBJ1-1; a weak D match, TRBD1 (5 bases). The CDR3 has 13 residues. CDR1 GTSNPN and CDR2 SVGIG come from the germline V gene (reference sequence). V lost 3 bases to trimming and J lost 1 base, with 9 bases between them. The CDR3 bases are TGTGCCTGGAGCAGGGATAGGAACACTGAAGCTTTCTTT. Its translation: CAWSRDRNTEAFF.

The chain links TRBV10-3 to TRBJ1-2; TRBD1 matches at 7 bases. Trimming removed 4 bases from V and 8 bases from J; junction bases left unmatched: 10. CDR3 length: 14 amino acids. The germline CDR1 and CDR2 sequences are ENHRY and SYGVKD. Here the CDR3 DNA reads TGTGCCATCAGTGGGCCGGGACAGTATTTGGGCTACACCTTC. This gives the protein CAISGPGQYLGYTF.

J is TRBJ1-1 and V is TRBV11-2; D remains ambiguous. The CDR3 sequence is 12 residues long. The germline V gene has CDR1 SGHAT and CDR2 FQNNGV. V lost 0 bases to trimming and J lost 8 bases, with 7 bases between them. The CDR3 DNA sequence: TGTGCCAGCAGCTTAGACCTGGGCGAAGCTTTCTTT. Amino acid sequence: CASSLDLGEAFF.

The chain joins TRBV20-1 to TRBJ2-5, with D perhaps matching TRBD1 (5 bases). With the DNA end fitting TRBJ2-7 better, the J assignment may be wrong. The CDR3 contains 11 residues. CDR1 DFQATT and CDR2 SNEGSKA come from the germline V gene (reference sequence). The CDR3 sequence is CSARGLDEQYF. The CDR3 DNA follows: TGCAGTGCTAGGGGGCTAGACGAGCAGTACTTC.

This clone was recorded a few times. The chain employs TRBV30 and TRBJ2-5; 10 bases are a match to TRBD1. In germline, CDR1 is GTSNPN, CDR2 SVGIG (reference sequence). The V segment lost 3 bases and the J segment 4 bases; nucleotides outside the gene matches: 2. This CDR3 has 13 residues. The CDR3 DNA reads as TGTGCCTGGAGCTGGGACAGGGGAGAGACCCAGTACTTC. Amino acid sequence: CAWSWDRGETQYF.

The chain recombines TRBV18 with TRBJ2-5; tentative D call: TRBD1 (5 bases). This CDR3 has 13 amino acids. V lost 6 bases, J lost 2 bases, and 10 bases lay in between. CDR1 is KGHSH and CDR2 is LQKENI in the germline V gene. The CDR3 DNA reads as TGTGCCAGCTCGAAGGGGCAGCAAGAGACCCAGTACTTC. Protein: CASSKGQQETQYF.

The chain links TRBV11-2 to TRBJ1-1, with 9 bases identical to TRBD1. V lost 4 bases to trimming and J lost 7 bases; unmatched junction nucleotides: 7. CDR1 and CDR2 from the germline V gene are SGHAT and FQNNGV. The CDR3 totals 14 residues. Here the CDR3 DNA reads TGTGCCAGCAGCTACCGGGACAGGGCTGATGAAGCTTTCTTT. It translates to CASSYRDRADEAFF.

This clone was counted between two and nine times. The genes are TRBV30 and TRBJ1-1, with D perhaps TRBD1 (5 bases). The V gene's germline CDR1 is GTSNPN and CDR2 SVGIG (reference sequence). The CDR3 has 14 residues. Trimming shortened V by 2 bases and J by 3 bases, and 13 bases separated the two germline ends. The chain's CDR3 is CAWSWGGTDTEAFF. The CDR3 DNA is TGTGCCTGGAGTTGGGGGGGGACTGACACTGAAGCTTTCTTT.

This chain connects TRBV6-6 to TRBJ2-7; 7 nucleotides line up with TRBD2. The CDR3 extends over 12 amino acids. Per germline, CDR1 MNHNY and CDR2 SVGAGI (reference sequence). Germline trimming cut 5 bases from V and 3 bases from J; bases unmatched to any gene: 1. The CDR3 nucleotides are TGTGCCAGCAGTACTAGCGTCTACGAGCAGTACTTC. Its protein is CASSTSVYEQYF.